This TCR beta chain was profiled in a study of technical replicates of blood from a handful of donors. The CDR3 is made up of 14 amino acids. Trimming cost V 2 bases and J 4 bases; bases outside gene matches: 3. The V gene's germline CDR1 is SGDLS and CDR2 YYNGEE. In regard to this clone: In the same sample, other DNA sequences code for this CDR3.

The table came from immunoSEQ multiplex PCR; TCRdb's copy has only in-frame clones and leaves some out. The sample includes some 80,000 clones, around 90% seen only once; the top ten take 0.39%. Sequenced: T cells isolated from PBMCs. V is TRBV9 and J is TRBJ2-7, with 10 positions matching TRBD1. The receptor's source is a human donor in good health. CDR3 sequence (DNA): TGTGCCAGCAGCGTTGGGACAGGGGTTTACGAGCAGTACTTC. This translates into CASSVGTGVYEQYF.